This TCR beta chain derives from a study of T cell changes during pregnancy in multiple sclerosis. This CDR3 spans 14 amino acids. Germline CDR1 and CDR2: LGHNA and YSLEER. V lost 7 bases to trimming and J lost 1 base, with 10 bases between them. TCRdb keeps only in-frame clones here, not all; method: immunoSEQ multiplex PCR. The sample yields approximately 69,000 clones, about 95% seen once. The TCR comes from a female donor with multiple sclerosis, enrolled in a pregnancy study. The specimen was peripheral blood, collected in the third trimester of pregnancy. This chain joins TRBV4-3 and TRBJ2-2; D is possibly TRBD2 (6 bases). CDR3 region: CASTTGVNTGELFF. The DNA for the CDR3 is TGCGCCAGCACTACGGGGGTGAACACCGGGGAGCTGTTTTTT.